The T cell receptor beta chain under discussion was sequenced for a study of cytomegalovirus exposure and HLA in healthy donors. PCR amplification relied on 60 Vbeta primers (plus 13 Jbeta primers). The assay was immunoSEQ multiplex PCR, and TCRdb's table has in-frame clones only and misses some. Here the sample spans more than 200,000 clones, more than 60% being singletons. Points on this clone: The antigen is undetermined.

Points from the study as a whole: TCR beta sequences reportedly predicted most subjects' HLA-A and HLA-B alleles accurately. Confirmation was obtained in vitro that a few CMV-associated chains are specific for CMV antigens.

This sequence was found in a man in his forties or fifties in good health and CMV-seronegative. Material: PBMCs.

This CDR3 is CASSQADRAGGNTIYF. The DNA for the CDR3 is TGCGCCAGCAGCCAGGCCGACAGGGCCGGAGGAAACACCATATATTTT. The genes are TRBV4-1 and TRBJ1-3; 7 nucleotides match TRBD1. Looked up from germline, CDR1 is MGHRA and CDR2 is YSYEKL. After removal of 3 bases from V and 4 bases from J, the junction contained 9 bases not matched to a gene. CDR3 length: 16 amino acids.